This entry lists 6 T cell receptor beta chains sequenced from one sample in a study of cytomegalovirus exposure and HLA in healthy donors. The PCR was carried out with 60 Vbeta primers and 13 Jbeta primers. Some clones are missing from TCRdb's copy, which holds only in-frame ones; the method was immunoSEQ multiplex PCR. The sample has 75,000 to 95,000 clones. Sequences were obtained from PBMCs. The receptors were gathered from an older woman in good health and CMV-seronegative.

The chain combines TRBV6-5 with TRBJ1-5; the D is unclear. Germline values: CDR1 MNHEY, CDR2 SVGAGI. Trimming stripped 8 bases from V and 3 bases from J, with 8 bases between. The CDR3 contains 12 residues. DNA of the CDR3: TGTGCCAGCGGACTTGACAATCAGCCCCAGCATTTT. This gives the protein CASGLDNQPQHF.

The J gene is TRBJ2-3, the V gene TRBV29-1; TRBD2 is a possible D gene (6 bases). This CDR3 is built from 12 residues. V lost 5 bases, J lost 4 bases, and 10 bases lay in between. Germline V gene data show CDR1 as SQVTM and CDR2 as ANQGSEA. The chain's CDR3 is CSVKTSADTQYF. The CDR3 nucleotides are TGCAGCGTTAAGACTAGTGCAGATACGCAGTATTTT.

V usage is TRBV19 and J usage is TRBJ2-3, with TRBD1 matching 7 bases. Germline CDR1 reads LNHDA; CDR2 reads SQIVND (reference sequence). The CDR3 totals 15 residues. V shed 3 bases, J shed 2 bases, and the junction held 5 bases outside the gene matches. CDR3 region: CASSMGQQFTDTQYF. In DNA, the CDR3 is TGTGCCAGTAGTATGGGACAGCAATTCACAGATACGCAGTATTTT.

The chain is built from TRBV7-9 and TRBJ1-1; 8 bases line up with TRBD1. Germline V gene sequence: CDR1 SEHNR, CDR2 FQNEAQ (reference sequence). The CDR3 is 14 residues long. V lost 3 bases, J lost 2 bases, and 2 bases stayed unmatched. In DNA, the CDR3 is TGTGCCAGCAGCTTTCAGGGGGCTAACACTGAAGCTTTCTTT. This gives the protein CASSFQGANTEAFF.

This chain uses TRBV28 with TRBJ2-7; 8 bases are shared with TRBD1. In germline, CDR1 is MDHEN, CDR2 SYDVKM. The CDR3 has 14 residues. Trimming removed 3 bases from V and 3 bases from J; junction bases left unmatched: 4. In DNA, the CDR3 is TGTGCCAGCAGTTTGACAGGGGTGGTCTACGAGCAGTACTTC. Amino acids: CASSLTGVVYEQYF.

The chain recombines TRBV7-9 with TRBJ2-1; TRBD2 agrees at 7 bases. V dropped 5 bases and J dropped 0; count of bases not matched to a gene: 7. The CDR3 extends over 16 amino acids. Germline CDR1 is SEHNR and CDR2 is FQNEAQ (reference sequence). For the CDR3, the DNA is TGTGCCAGCAGCCCCAGACTAGCCCGCTCCTACAATGAGCAGTTCTTC. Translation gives CASSPRLARSYNEQFF. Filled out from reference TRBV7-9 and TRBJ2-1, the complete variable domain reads DTGVSQNPRHKITKRGQNVTFRCDPISEHNRLYWYRQTLGQGPEFLTYFQNEAQLEKSRLLSDRFSAERPKGSFSTLEIQRTEQGDSAMYLCASSPRLARSYNEQFFGPGTRLTVL.